Sequencing of this T cell receptor beta chain was carried out in a study of blood T cells in healthy people across ages. A sample-barcoded 5' primer and a J-beta primer mix were used in a second PCR of roughly 7 to 11 cycles. MiXCR was run by TCRdb on the 5' RACE reads, yielding one entry per CDR3 protein. The sample includes roughly 560,000 distinct CDR3 sequences, approximately 25% of them seen just once. CDR3 length: 14 residues. The germline V gene has CDR1 SGDLS and CDR2 YYNGEE. This clonotype came up a few times. In addition, the sample was reused for a study of T cells of mothers and their children.

The chain employs TRBV9 and TRBJ2-5; D is possibly TRBD2 (6 bases). The better agreement between TRBJ2-1 and the DNA end casts doubt on the J call. The source material was blood. The clonotype originates from a boy aged 5-17 years in good health. CDR3: CASSVAGDYNEQFF. In DNA, the CDR3 is TGTGCCAGCAGCGTAGCGGGGGACTACAATGAGCAGTTCTTC.